This T cell receptor beta chain was sequenced during a study of Ad26.COV2.S vaccination and SARS-CoV-2 variants. Noted treatment: 15 to 20 received Ad26.COV2.S at low or high dose, single or two shots; 5 received placebo; per-sample allocation not given. Day 63 after the first injection of vaccine or placebo was the sampling time. CDR3 length: 12 amino acids. V shed 4 bases and J shed 9 bases, with 10 bases lying between them. Germline CDR1 and CDR2: SGHVS and FNYEAQ. Notes on the study in general: Across vaccine and placebo recipients, the breadth of non-spike TCRs was similar.

As regards this clone: The target antigen is unknown.

Using immunoSEQ multiplex PCR, the repertoire was profiled, and TCRdb retains in-frame clones only, with some absent. This table has about 390,000 clones, approximately 90% appearing once. This specimen was peripheral blood, taken in a trial of Ad26.COV2.S vaccine versus placebo. V and J are TRBV7-6 and TRBJ2-1; possibly TRBD2 for D (6 bases). This receptor was obtained from a person between 18 and 59 years old who received the Ad26.COV2.S COVID-19 vaccine or a placebo. CDR3 amino acids: CASSWRGSEQFF. CDR3 nucleotides: TGTGCCAGCAGCTGGCGGGGTAGTGAGCAGTTCTTC.